Described below is a single T cell receptor beta chain sequence and its context. The antigen remains unidentified. This sample is drawn from a study of cytomegalovirus exposure and HLA in healthy donors. The overall study: As released early, the data held some 85 million unique TCRs from HLA-typed donors.

This CDR3 has 10 residues. Study outcomes and limitations: TCR beta V- and J-gene trimming was later associated with a missense DCLRE1C variant. With DRB1 most and HLA-C fewest, TCR association rates differed between HLA loci in a later analysis.

The primer mix had 60 Vbeta and 13 Jbeta primers. Assay used: immunoSEQ multiplex PCR; TCRdb lists only in-frame clones, some missing. Counted here are fewer than 250,000 clones, around 80% occurring once; the ten biggest clones make up roughly 1.7%. Sequenced input: PBMCs. This receptor was obtained from a man aged 40-55 years in good health and CMV-seropositive. V usage is TRBV12-2 and J usage is TRBJ2-1; TRBD2 is the table's D call, not checked against the DNA. TRBV12-2 is described as a pseudogene. CDR3 nucleotide sequence: TGTGCAAGTCGCTCCACGGGGGGGTTCTTC. Translation gives CASRSTGGFF.